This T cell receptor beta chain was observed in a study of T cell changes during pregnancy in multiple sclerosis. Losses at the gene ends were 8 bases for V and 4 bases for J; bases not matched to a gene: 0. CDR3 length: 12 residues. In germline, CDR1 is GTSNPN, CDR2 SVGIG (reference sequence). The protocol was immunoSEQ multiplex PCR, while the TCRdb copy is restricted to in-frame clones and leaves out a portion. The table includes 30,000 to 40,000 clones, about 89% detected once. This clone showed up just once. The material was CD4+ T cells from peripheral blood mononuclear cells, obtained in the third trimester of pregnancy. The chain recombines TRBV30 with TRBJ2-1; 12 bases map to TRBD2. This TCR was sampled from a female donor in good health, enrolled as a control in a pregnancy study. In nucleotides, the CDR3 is TGTGCCGGACTAGCGGGATACAATGAGCAGTTCTTC. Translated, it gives CAGLAGYNEQFF.